A selection of T cell receptor beta chains follows, all from one sample in a study of blood T cell repertoires in COVID-19. The repertoire was sequenced with immunoSEQ multiplex PCR; TCRdb's copy has only in-frame clones and lacks some. This table holds roughly 53,000 clones, 70% to 90% found once. Sequenced material: peripheral blood. These TCRs come from a human donor in a cohort sampled during active COVID-19. CDR3s include the opening cysteine and the closing phenylalanine or tryptophan. The D gene is left open where the match is weak. Clone sizes are given selectively: once, few, many, or a class where the clone is expanded.

size	D	V	J	DNA	CDR3
.	.	TRBV29-1	TRBJ2-3	TGCAGCGTCAAGCTTTACTACTCCCCGGATACGCAGTATTTT	CSVKLYYSPDTQYF
.	TRBD2	TRBV27	TRBJ2-1	TGTGCCAGCAGTTCCGTAGCGGGGGGGTCCAATGAGCAGTTCTTC	CASSSVAGGSNEQFF
.	.	TRBV2	TRBJ1-2	TGTGCCAGCAGCACTCGGCGGGAGGGCTACACCTTC	CASSTRREGYTF
.	.	TRBV19	TRBJ1-1	TGTGCCAGTAGTATAGGAGGGAACACTGAAGCTTTCTTT	CASSIGGNTEAFF
.	.	TRBV10-1	TRBJ1-2	TGCGCCAGCAGTGAGTTGGGGGCCCTGCCGGAGGGCTACACCTTC	CASSELGALPEGYTF
.	.	TRBV5-1	TRBJ2-3	TGCGCCAGCAGGGGAGATAGCACAGATACGCAGTATTTT	CASRGDSTDTQYF
once	TRBD1	TRBV2	TRBJ2-7	TGTGCCAGCAGTGCCGGGACAGGGGGCCGCTACGAGCAGTACTTC	CASSAGTGGRYEQYF
.	TRBD1	TRBV27	TRBJ1-2	TGTGCCAGCAGCGGACAGGGTTTTAACTATGGCTACACCTTC	CASSGQGFNYGYTF
.	.	TRBV6-1	TRBJ2-2	TGTGCCAGCAGTGAACGACAGAACACCGGGGAGCTGTTTTTT	CASSERQNTGELFF
.	.	TRBV6-5	TRBJ1-2	TGTGCCAGCAGTTACTCGTCACAAAACTATGGCTACACCTTC	CASSYSSQNYGYTF
.	TRBD1	TRBV6-5	TRBJ2-7	TGTGCCAGCGGGCCCCCGGACAGGCCCTACGAGCAGTACTTC	CASGPPDRPYEQYF
.	.	TRBV4-2	TRBJ2-2	TGTGCCAGCAGCCAAGATCCCGACAGGCCCGCGAACACCGGGGAGCTGTTTTTT	CASSQDPDRPANTGELFF
.	.	TRBV6-5	TRBJ1-1	TGTGCCAGCAGTTACAGACCCCAGAGCGCTGAAGCTTTCTTT	CASSYRPQSAEAFF
.	.	TRBV5-4	TRBJ2-2	TGTGCCAGCAGCTTGGGCGGGCAGGTACCCGGGGAGCTGTTTTTT	CASSLGGQVPGELFF
.	TRBD2	TRBV5-1	TRBJ2-1	TGCGCCAGCAGCTTTCTAAGACTAGCGGGAGATGAGCAGTTCTTC	CASSFLRLAGDEQFF
.	.	TRBV24-1	TRBJ2-7	TGTGCCACCAGTGATTTCCCCTACGACAGAGTACTGTCGAGCGAGCAGTACTTC	CATSDFPYDRVLSSEQYF
once	.	TRBV29-1	TRBJ2-5	TGCAGCGTAGTGGTGCGGCAAGAGACCCAGTACTTC	CSVVVRQETQYF
.	TRBD1	TRBV25-1	TRBJ2-7	TGTGCCAGCAGTCCACGGACAGGGGTAGGCGAGCAGTACTTC	CASSPRTGVGEQYF
.	TRBD2	TRBV2	TRBJ2-1	TGTGCCAGCAGGCGACTAGCGGGAGGGCCGGATGAGCAGTTCTTC	CASRRLAGGPDEQFF
.	.	TRBV7-9	TRBJ2-1	TGTGCCAGCAGCTTAGTACTAGGACCCTACAATGAGCAGTTCTTC	CASSLVLGPYNEQFF
.	TRBD2	TRBV7-3	TRBJ2-5	TGTGCCAGCAGCCCGGGACTAGCGGGGGGAGAGACCCAGTACTTC	CASSPGLAGGETQYF
.	.	TRBV2	TRBJ2-5	TGTGCCAGCAGTGGGAGGAACGCGGCCGAGACCCAGTACTTC	CASSGRNAAETQYF
.	.	TRBV28	TRBJ1-6	TGTGCCAGCAGTTTAATGGGACACGGCGGATCACCCCTCCACTTT	CASSLMGHGGSPLHF
.	TRBD2	TRBV6-5	TRBJ2-7	TGTGCCAGCAGCCTCACGCCGGGACTATCCTACGAGCAGTACTTC	CASSLTPGLSYEQYF
.	.	TRBV19	TRBJ2-3	TGTGCCAGTAGTACCAGGGGCACAGATACGCAGTATTTT	CASSTRGTDTQYF
.	.	TRBV12-3/TRBV12-4	TRBJ2-5	TGTGCCAGCAGTTTCACGGGAGAGACCCAGTACTTC	CASSFTGETQYF
few	.	TRBV2	TRBJ2-7	TGTGCCAGCAGTGTTCAGATCGAGCAGTACTTC	CASSVQIEQYF
.	TRBD1	TRBV28	TRBJ2-3	TGTGCCAGCAGTTTGACAGGGCCCACAGATACGCAGTATTTT	CASSLTGPTDTQYF
once	.	TRBV7-8	TRBJ1-1	TGTGCCAGCAGCTTAGCGCGGATGATGAACACTGAAGCTTTCTTT	CASSLARMMNTEAFF
.	TRBD2	TRBV2	TRBJ2-3	TGTGCCAGCAGTGTGGGCGGGAGTATGACAGATACGCAGTATTTT	CASSVGGSMTDTQYF
.	TRBD1	TRBV28	TRBJ1-5	TGTGCCAGCAGTTCGTGGACAGGGGGCAATCAGCCCCAGCATTTT	CASSSWTGGNQPQHF
few	.	TRBV18	TRBJ1-3	TGTGCCAGCTCACCGACTACGGGACAAAGCGGAAACACCATATATTTT	CASSPTTGQSGNTIYF
.	.	TRBV19	TRBJ2-2	TGTGCCAGTAGGCGGGTCTTCACCGGGGAGCTGTTTTTT	CASRRVFTGELFF
.	TRBD2	TRBV13	TRBJ2-5	TGTGCCAGCAGCCCCCTGGGTAGCGGGAGGCCACAAGAGACCCAGTACTTC	CASSPLGSGRPQETQYF
few	.	TRBV18	TRBJ2-7	TGTGCCAGCTCACCGACGAGACAGGCGATCTACGAGCAGTACTTC	CASSPTRQAIYEQYF
.	.	TRBV18	TRBJ2-7	TGTGCCAGCTCAGCTAGCCTCACGCCCTACGAGCAGTACTTC	CASSASLTPYEQYF
once	.	TRBV7-9	TRBJ1-1	TGTGCCAGCAGCTATGGACAGCTGAACACTGAAGCTTTCTTT	CASSYGQLNTEAFF
.	TRBD1	TRBV10-3	TRBJ2-2	TGTGCCATCAAAGGACAGGGCACCGGGGAGCTGTTTTTT	CAIKGQGTGELFF
.	TRBD1	TRBV2	TRBJ2-3	TGTGCCAGCGGGGACAGGTCCGAGGGTGCAGATACGCAGTATTTT	CASGDRSEGADTQYF
.	TRBD1	TRBV4-1	TRBJ2-5	TGCGCCAGCAGCCTCCTTGTCGGGACAGGGGTCGTAGGAGAGACCCAGTACTTC	CASSLLVGTGVVGETQYF
once	.	TRBV10-2	TRBJ1-5	TGCGCCAGCAGTGATCCGAGGGGGGGTTATCAGTATAGCAATCAGCCCCAGCATTTT	CASSDPRGGYQYSNQPQHF
.	TRBD1	TRBV6-5	TRBJ2-2	TGTGCCAGCAGTTACGCCGGGACAGTCACCGGGGAGCTGTTTTTT	CASSYAGTVTGELFF
.	.	TRBV7-8	TRBJ2-7	TGTGCCAGCAGCTTATATATAGCCTCCTACGAGCAGTACTTC	CASSLYIASYEQYF
once	.	TRBV28	TRBJ1-1	TGTGCCAGCAGTACACCCAAGGGAGGGGCTTTCTTT	CASSTPKGGAFF
.	.	TRBV7-9	TRBJ1-2	TGTGCCAGCAGCCCGTCCACAGGAAGCTATGGCTACACCTTC	CASSPSTGSYGYTF
few	TRBD1	TRBV6-4	TRBJ1-2	TGTGCCAGCAGTCCCCGGGCAGGGGGCCTCTTTAGCTATGGCTACACCTTC	CASSPRAGGLFSYGYTF
.	.	TRBV7-9	TRBJ2-7	TGTGCCAGCAGCCCCTTTAGGGGCGAGCAGTACTTC	CASSPFRGEQYF
.	.	TRBV19	TRBJ2-7	TGTGCCAGTAGTATAAATCTTCAGGGAGAGCAGTACTTC	CASSINLQGEQYF
once	TRBD1	TRBV5-1	TRBJ1-2	TGCGCCAGCAGCTTGAGGACGACAGGGGCCCACCGGGGCGGCTACACCTTC	CASSLRTTGAHRGGYTF
.	TRBD1	TRBV25-1	TRBJ1-2	TGTGCCAGCAGTGCGGGACAGGATGACTATGGCTACACCTTC	CASSAGQDDYGYTF
.	TRBD2	TRBV11-3	TRBJ2-1	TGTGCCAGCAGCCCAGGGGATAGCGGGGGGGGTAATGAGCAGTTCTTC	CASSPGDSGGGNEQFF
.	TRBD1	TRBV7-9	TRBJ2-5	TGTGCCAGCAGCCCCCGACAGGGGGCGACGGGAGAGACCCAGTACTTC	CASSPRQGATGETQYF
.	.	TRBV29-1	TRBJ1-2	TGCAGCGTTGGTGGGGGCCCAGCTAACTATGGCTACACCTTC	CSVGGGPANYGYTF
.	TRBD1	TRBV5-1	TRBJ2-3	TGCGCCAGCAGCAGCGGACAGGGTAAAGTCACAGATACGCAGTATTTT	CASSSGQGKVTDTQYF
.	TRBD2	TRBV5-1	TRBJ2-5	TGCGCCAGCAGCTTGGTGGCTAGCGGGATTGAGACCCAGTACTTC	CASSLVASGIETQYF
.	.	TRBV19	TRBJ2-7	TGTGCCAGTAGTATTTTCTTCTCGGGGGACGAGCAGTACTTC	CASSIFFSGDEQYF
few	TRBD1	TRBV18	TRBJ1-6	TGTGCCAGCTCACCACGACAGGGCCGACCCCTCCACTTT	CASSPRQGRPLHF
.	TRBD1	TRBV13	TRBJ2-7	TGTGCCAGCAGCTTAATAACAGGGGTGAGGTACGAGCAGTACTTC	CASSLITGVRYEQYF
.	TRBD2	TRBV27	TRBJ2-1	TGTGCCAGCACTCGAATGTCCGGGACTACCTACTACAATGAGCAGTTCTTC	CASTRMSGTTYYNEQFF